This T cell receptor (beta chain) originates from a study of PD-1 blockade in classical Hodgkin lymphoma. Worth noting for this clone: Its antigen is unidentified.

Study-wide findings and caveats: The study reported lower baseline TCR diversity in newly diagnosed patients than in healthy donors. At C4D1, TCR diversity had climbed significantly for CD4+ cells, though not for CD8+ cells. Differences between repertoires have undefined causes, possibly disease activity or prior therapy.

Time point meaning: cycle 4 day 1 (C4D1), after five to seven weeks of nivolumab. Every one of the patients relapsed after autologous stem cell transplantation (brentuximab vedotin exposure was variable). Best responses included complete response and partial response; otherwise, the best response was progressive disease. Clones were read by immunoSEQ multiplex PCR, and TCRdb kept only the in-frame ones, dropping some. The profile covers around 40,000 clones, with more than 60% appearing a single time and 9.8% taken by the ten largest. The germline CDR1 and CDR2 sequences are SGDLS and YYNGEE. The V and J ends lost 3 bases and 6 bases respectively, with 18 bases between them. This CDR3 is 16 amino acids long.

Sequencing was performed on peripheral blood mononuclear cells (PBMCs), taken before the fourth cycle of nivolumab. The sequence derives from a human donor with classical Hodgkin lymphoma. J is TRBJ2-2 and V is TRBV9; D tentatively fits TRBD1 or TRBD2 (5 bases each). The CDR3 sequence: CASSGPSGARPGELFF. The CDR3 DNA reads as TGTGCCAGCAGCGGACCCTCCGGGGCGAGGCCCGGGGAGCTGTTTTTT.